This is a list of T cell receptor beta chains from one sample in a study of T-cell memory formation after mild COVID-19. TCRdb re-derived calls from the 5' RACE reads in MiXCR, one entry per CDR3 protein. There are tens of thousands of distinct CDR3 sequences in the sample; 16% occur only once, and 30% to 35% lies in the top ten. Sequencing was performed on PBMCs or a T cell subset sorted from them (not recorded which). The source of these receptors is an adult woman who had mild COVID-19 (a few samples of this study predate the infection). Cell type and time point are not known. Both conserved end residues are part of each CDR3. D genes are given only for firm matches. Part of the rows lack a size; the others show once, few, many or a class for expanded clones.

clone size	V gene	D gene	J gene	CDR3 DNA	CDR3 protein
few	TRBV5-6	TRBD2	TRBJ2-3	TGTGCCAGCAGCTTCGGACTAGCGGGGGCCTCCCGAGATACGCAGTATTTT	CASSFGLAGASRDTQYF
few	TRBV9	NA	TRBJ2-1	TGTGCCAGCAGCACGGGGACCCGCGGTGAGCAGTTCTTC	CASSTGTRGEQFF
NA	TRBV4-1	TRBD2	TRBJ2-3	TGCGCCAGCAGCCGCTCTAGCGGGGGGGCAGAAGATACGCAGTATTTT	CASSRSSGGAEDTQYF
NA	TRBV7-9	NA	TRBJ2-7	TGTGCCAGCAGCTTAGCCCGCGAGCAGTACTTC	CASSLAREQYF
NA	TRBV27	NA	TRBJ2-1	TGTGCCAGCAGTTCGGGAAGGGCCACCTACAATGAGCAGTTCTTC	CASSSGRATYNEQFF
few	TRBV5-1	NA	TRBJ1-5	TGCGCCAGCAGCCCTGGGGACGATTTAGGCAATCAGCCCCAGCATTTT	CASSPGDDLGNQPQHF
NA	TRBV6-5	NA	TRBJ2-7	TGTGCCAGCAGGGTTGGATCCTACGAGCAGTACTTC	CASRVGSYEQYF
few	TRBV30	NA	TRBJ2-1	TGTGCCTGGAGTGTATTGGCCCGTCCCTACAATGAGCAGTTCTTC	CAWSVLARPYNEQFF
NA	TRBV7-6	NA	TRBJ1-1	TGTGCCAGCAGCTTCACGGTTTACACTGAAGCTTTCTTT	CASSFTVYTEAFF
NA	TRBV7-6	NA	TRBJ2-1	TGTGCCAGCAGCAGGGACTCAGGGGGGGGTAATGAGCAGTTCTTC	CASSRDSGGGNEQFF
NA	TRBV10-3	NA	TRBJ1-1	TGTGCCATCAGTGAGGTAGCAGGGATTTATCGTGAAGCTTTCTTT	CAISEVAGIYREAFF
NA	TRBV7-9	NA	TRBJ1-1	TGTGCCCACACGCCGACCAGGGAAGGGACTGAAGCTTTCTTT	CAHTPTREGTEAFF
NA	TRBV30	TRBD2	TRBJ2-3	TGTGCCTGGAGTCGAGGCCTAGCGGGCCCAAAAGATACGCAGTATTTT	CAWSRGLAGPKDTQYF
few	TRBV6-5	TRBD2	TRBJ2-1	TGTGCCAGCAGCACCGCGGCTAGCGGGGAGTCTCGGTTCTTC	CASSTAASGESRFF
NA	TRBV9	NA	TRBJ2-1	TGTGCCAGCAGCGTAGCTAGTCTAGCAGCCACCCGGGAGCAGTTCTTC	CASSVASLAATREQFF
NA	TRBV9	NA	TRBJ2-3	TGTGCCAGCAGCCACTCAGGGGGGGCTTACGACACAGATACGCAGTATTTT	CASSHSGGAYDTDTQYF
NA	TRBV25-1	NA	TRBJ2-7	TGTGCCAGCAGTGAATACGAGGGGAACTACGAGCAGTACTTC	CASSEYEGNYEQYF
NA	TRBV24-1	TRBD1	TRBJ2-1	TGTGCCACCAGTGCGGGACAGGGGGTTCGTAATGAGCAGTTCTTC	CATSAGQGVRNEQFF
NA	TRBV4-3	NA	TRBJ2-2	TGCGCCAGCAGCCTTGGGGTCACCGGGGAGCTGTTTTTT	CASSLGVTGELFF
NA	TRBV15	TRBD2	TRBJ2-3	TGTGCCACCAGACCCCGGGGAGGGCCGACAGATACGCAGTATTTT	CATRPRGGPTDTQYF
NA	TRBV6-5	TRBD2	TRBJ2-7	TGTGCCAGCAGTCCCAAGGGGGGACTAGCCCCGGGGGAGCAGTACTTC	CASSPKGGLAPGEQYF
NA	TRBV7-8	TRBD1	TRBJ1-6	TGTGCCAGCAGACCGGACAGGGGAAATTCACCCCTCCACTTT	CASRPDRGNSPLHF
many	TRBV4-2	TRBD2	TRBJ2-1	TGTGCCAGCAGCCAAGAGCGGGGGGGCTTCAATGAGCAGTTCTTC	CASSQERGGFNEQFF
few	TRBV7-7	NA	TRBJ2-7	TGTGCCAGCAGCCCCACCCTGGGACTCCCGTACGAGCAGTACTTC	CASSPTLGLPYEQYF
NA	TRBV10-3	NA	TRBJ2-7	TGTGCCATCAGTGATGTGGGCCAATCCTACGAGCAGTACTTC	CAISDVGQSYEQYF
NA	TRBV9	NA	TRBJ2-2	TGTGCCAGCAGCGTCGGGGGCGCGAACACCGGGGAGCTGTTTTTT	CASSVGGANTGELFF
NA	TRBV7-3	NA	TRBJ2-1	TGTGCCAGCAGCCATGTTATCGGGGGAGAGCAGTTCTTC	CASSHVIGGEQFF
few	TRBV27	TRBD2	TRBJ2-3	TGTGCCAGCAGTAGCGGGAGATTTACAGATACGCAGTATTTT	CASSSGRFTDTQYF
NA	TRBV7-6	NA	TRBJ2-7	TGTGCCAGCAGCTTAACGGGGGAGCAGTACTTC	CASSLTGEQYF
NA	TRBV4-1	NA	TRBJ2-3	TGCGCCAGCAGCCAAGTAAGAGAGGTAGATACGCAGTATTTT	CASSQVREVDTQYF
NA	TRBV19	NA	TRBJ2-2	TGTGCCAGTAGTATAGGTGGGGGGACCACCGGGGAGCTGTTTTTT	CASSIGGGTTGELFF
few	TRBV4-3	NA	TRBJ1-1	TGCGCCAGCAGCCAAGTCCTCACAGACCCCACTGAAGCTTTCTTT	CASSQVLTDPTEAFF
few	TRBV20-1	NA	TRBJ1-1	TGCAGTGCTAGAGACCCGACGGCGGGCGACACTGAAGCTTTCTTT	CSARDPTAGDTEAFF
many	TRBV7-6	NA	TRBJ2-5	TGTGCCAGCAGCTTAGAACAAGAGACCCAGTACTTC	CASSLEQETQYF
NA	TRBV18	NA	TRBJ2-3	TGTGCCAGCTCACCCGCGTCCCTAGGGGATACGCAGTATTTT	CASSPASLGDTQYF
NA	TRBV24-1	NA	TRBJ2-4	TGTGCCACCAGTGAAGAGCTAGAGGACCAAAACATTCAGTACTTC	CATSEELEDQNIQYF
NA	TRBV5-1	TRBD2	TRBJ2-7	TGCGCCAGCAGCTTGGAACTAGCGGGGGGGCCTGGATACGAGCAGTACTTC	CASSLELAGGPGYEQYF
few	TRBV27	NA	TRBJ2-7	TGTGCCAGCAGTGGGGACCTGACAGAGGAGCAGTACTTC	CASSGDLTEEQYF